These 15 T cell receptor beta chains share one sample of origin, sequenced in a study of T cells after yellow fever vaccination. MiXCR, applied by TCRdb to the 5' RACE reads, yields one record per CDR3 protein. The table lists 620,000 or so distinct CDR3 sequences, 10% to 15% of them singletons. Here the sequenced sample was PBMCs, taken on the day of the yellow fever booster vaccination. These receptors were collected from a man under 40 who received the YFV17D yellow fever vaccine.

There are a few counts of this clonotype. The rearrangement joins TRBV7-9 to TRBJ2-7; a weak D match, TRBD2 (5 bases). The CDR3 totals 15 residues. CDR1 and CDR2 (germline): SEHNR, FQNEAQ (reference sequence). The ends were cut back, 4 bases at V and 0 bases at J, with 13 bases in the middle. For the CDR3, the DNA is TGTGCCAGCAGCTCGCGGACGGGGTCCTCCTACGAGCAGTACTTC. Its protein product is CASSSRTGSSYEQYF.

V is TRBV29-1 and J is TRBJ1-2, with 8 bases identical to TRBD1. Germline CDR1 and CDR2: SQVTM and ANQGSEA. The CDR3 sequence is 14 residues long. Germline trimming cut 4 bases from V and 2 bases from J; bases unmatched to any gene: 6. The CDR3 loop reads CSVVTGGTNYGYTF. CDR3 sequence (DNA): TGCAGCGTTGTTACAGGGGGGACGAACTATGGCTACACCTTC.

The CDR3 nucleotides are TGCAGTGCTAGAGAGCTAGCGATCCAGTACTTC. Translated: CSARELAIQYF. The V gene is TRBV20-1, the J gene TRBJ2-5, with D maybe TRBD2 (6 bases). The CDR3 sequence is 11 residues long. V was shortened by 0 bases and J by 10 bases, with 9 bases between the two germline ends. Germline V gene sequence: CDR1 DFQATT, CDR2 SNEGSKA (reference sequence).

This clonotype has just a few counts. This chain uses TRBV18 with TRBJ2-2; 8 bases match TRBD1. The CDR3 runs 16 residues. Germline V gene sequence: CDR1 KGHSH, CDR2 LQKENI. The V and J ends lost 3 bases and 3 bases, in that order; junction bases with no gene match: 6. CDR3 sequence reads: CASSPRTGRDTGELFF. CDR3 bases: TGTGCCAGCTCACCTCGGACAGGGCGGGACACCGGGGAGCTGTTTTTT.

This chain joins TRBV7-9 and TRBJ2-5, with 11 bases fitting TRBD2. Trimming removed 5 bases from V and 2 bases from J; junction bases left unmatched: 10. This CDR3 contains 17 residues. Germline CDR1 reads SEHNR; CDR2 reads FQNEAQ (reference sequence). The CDR3 sequence: CASSQVGTSGLQETQYF. The DNA of the CDR3 is TGTGCCAGCAGCCAAGTCGGGACTAGCGGATTGCAAGAGACCCAGTACTTC.

This sequence joins TRBV7-9 and TRBJ2-2; D is possibly TRBD1 (6 bases). The CDR3 covers 15 residues. Looked up from germline, CDR1 is SEHNR and CDR2 is FQNEAQ (reference sequence). The V and J ends lost 8 bases and 3 bases respectively, with 16 bases between them. As DNA, the CDR3 is TGTGCCAGCGACAATGGGGGCCTGGACACCGGGGAGCTGTTTTTT. Protein product: CASDNGGLDTGELFF.

This clonotype showed up just a few times. The genes are TRBV29-1 and TRBJ2-7; D gene uncertain. This CDR3 spans 12 amino acids. CDR1 SQVTM and CDR2 ANQGSEA come from the germline V gene. Deletions cut 5 bases from V and 2 bases from J, with 10 bases between. CDR3 sequence: CSVRGRTYEQYF. CDR3 in DNA: TGCAGCGTTCGCGGAAGAACCTACGAGCAGTACTTC.

This clonotype was picked up a small number of times. The gene calls are TRBV20-1 and TRBJ2-1, with TRBD2 matching 7 bases. The CDR3 extends over 15 amino acids. After removal of 5 bases from V and 7 bases from J, the junction contained 14 bases not matched to a gene. The germline gives CDR1 DFQATT, CDR2 SNEGSKA (reference sequence). The CDR3 DNA sequence: TGCAGTGCTGCCGTGAGTAGCGGGTGGCCTAATGAGCAGTTCTTC. Protein sequence: CSAAVSSGWPNEQFF.

The chain couples TRBV10-3 to TRBJ2-7; TRBD2 matches at 7 bases. With 6 bases clipped from V and 1 base from J, the junction kept 6 bases outside the gene matches. CDR1 ENHRY and CDR2 SYGVKD come from the germline V gene. This CDR3 is 14 amino acids long. The CDR3 loop is CAIRGGEGSYEQYF. For the CDR3, the DNA is TGTGCCATCAGAGGAGGGGAGGGGTCCTACGAGCAGTACTTC.

This clonotype came up a few times. This chain connects TRBV11-2 to TRBJ2-7; a weak D match, TRBD2 (5 bases). The CDR3 is 15 amino acids. Germline CDR1 is SGHAT and CDR2 is FQNNGV. Between the trimmed V and J ends, which lost 2 bases and 2 bases, there was a span of 13 bases. The CDR3 DNA follows: TGTGCCAGCAGCTTACCAGCGGAGGAAGCCTACGAGCAGTACTTC. Residues: CASSLPAEEAYEQYF.

This rearrangement joins TRBV9 to TRBJ2-3, with 13 bases that match TRBD2. With V trimmed by 8 bases and J by 4 bases, 1 base remained unmatched. The CDR3 has 13 residues. The germline V gene has CDR1 SGDLS and CDR2 YYNGEE. The CDR3 is CASGLAGADTQYF. CDR3 sequence (DNA): TGTGCCAGTGGACTAGCGGGAGCAGATACGCAGTATTTT.

This clonotype was seen at least ten times. The chain links TRBV5-1 to TRBJ2-1; tentative D call: TRBD1 (5 bases). From germline, CDR1 is SGHRS and CDR2 YFSETQ. The ends were cut back, 6 bases at V and 3 bases at J, with 13 bases in the middle. CDR3 length: 14 amino acids. In nucleotides, the CDR3 is TGCGCCAGCACCCCGGACACTTACTACAATGAGCAGTTCTTC. Its protein product is CASTPDTYYNEQFF.

The rearrangement uses TRBV4-2 and TRBJ2-4, with 7 positions matching TRBD2. Germline lookup yields CDR1 LGHNA and CDR2 YNFKEQ. Germline trimming cut 4 bases from V and 0 bases from J; bases unmatched to any gene: 6. This CDR3 has 16 amino acids. The DNA of the CDR3 is TGTGCCAGCAGCCCTAGCGGTAATGTAGCCAAAAACATTCAGTACTTC. Its protein is CASSPSGNVAKNIQYF.

The V gene is TRBV9, the J gene TRBJ2-1; tentatively, D is TRBD2 (5 bases). There are 15 residues in the CDR3. Looked up from germline, CDR1 is SGDLS and CDR2 is YYNGEE. The V and J ends lost 3 bases and 0 bases respectively, with 10 bases between them. Here the CDR3 DNA reads TGTGCCAGCAGCGAAAGCGGACCCTCCTACAATGAGCAGTTCTTC. Encoded protein: CASSESGPSYNEQFF.

The chain is built from TRBV10-2 and TRBJ2-7; the D gene is possibly TRBD2 (6 bases). This CDR3 spans 12 amino acids. Trimming removed 10 bases at V and 7 bases at J, with 17 bases between. Germline CDR1 WSHSY, CDR2 SAAADI. CDR3 bases: TGCGCCACTCTGGCGGCGGGAAATGAGCAGTACTTC. Translating gives CATLAAGNEQYF.